Reported below is one T cell receptor beta chain. These data come from a study of blood T cell repertoires in COVID-19. TCRdb keeps only in-frame clones here, not all; method: immunoSEQ multiplex PCR. The sample carries 390,000 or so clones, 80% to 90% recorded once. Per the germline V gene, CDR1 is SNHLY and CDR2 is FYNNEI. The CDR3 contains 15 residues. V dropped 6 bases and J dropped 5; count of bases not matched to a gene: 6. What was sequenced was peripheral blood. The receptor's source is a young woman with COVID-19, enrolled during active disease. The J gene is TRBJ2-1, the V gene TRBV2, with 11 nucleotides matching TRBD2. The CDR3 loop reads CASSVLAGVNNEQFF. The DNA for the CDR3 is TGTGCCAGCAGCGTACTAGCGGGAGTCAACAATGAGCAGTTCTTC.